This entry lists 23 T cell receptor beta chains sequenced from one sample in a study of T cells in Graves' hyperthyroidism and ophthalmopathy. The CDR3 regions of TCR beta were amplified from RNA transcripts. Initially, a first-round RT-PCR of the TCR CDR3 employed the HTBI primer set. TCRdb called the multiplex PCR reads again in MiXCR, with one record for every CDR3 protein. The table has a few hundred thousand distinct CDR3 sequences, 20% to 30% seen once; the top ten hold less than 85%. Sequencing used blood. Source of these receptors: a man aged 45-60 years with Graves' hyperthyroidism.

Comments on this clonotype: At one of its ends the junction is not consistent with the germline gene, which may arise from a read error. The chain has TRBV5-4 and TRBJ2-6, with D perhaps matching TRBD2 (6 bases). Germline assignment: CDR1 SGHNT and CDR2 YYREEE (reference sequence). CDR3 size: 15 residues. The CDR3 sequence is CASTLTGAGANVLTF. The CDR3 region has the DNA TGTGCCAGCACCTTGACGGGGGCTGGGGCCAACGTCCTGACTTTC.

A few counts support this clonotype. V is TRBV5-8 and J is TRBJ2-5; no definite D call. There are 13 residues in the CDR3. Germline-derived CDR1 and CDR2 are SGHTS and YDEGEE. V was shortened by 0 bases and J by 4 bases, with 7 bases between the two germline ends. In DNA form, the CDR3 reads TGTGCCAGCAGCTTGGAAAGAAGAGAGACCCAGTACTTC. It specifies CASSLERRETQYF.

This clonotype was counted a few times. The rearrangement joins TRBV28 to TRBJ2-1; TRBD1 matches at 7 bases. This CDR3 comprises 15 residues. J was trimmed by 5 bases and V by 5 bases; bases with no gene match: 9. Germline CDR1 MDHEN, CDR2 SYDVKM. CDR3 sequence reads: CASSPTDRIHNEQFF. The CDR3 bases are TGTGCCAGCAGTCCCACGGACAGGATCCACAATGAGCAGTTCTTC.

In its sample, this clonotype was seen many times. The gene calls are TRBV11-3 and TRBJ2-7, with 8 bases identical to TRBD2. Trimming cost V 5 bases and J 5 bases; bases outside gene matches: 5. The CDR3 totals 13 residues. Germline V gene sequence: CDR1 SGHNT, CDR2 YENEEA. CDR3 sequence (DNA): TGTGCCAGCAGCACTGGGACTAGTGACGAGCAGTACTTC. It yields the protein CASSTGTSDEQYF.

The chain employs TRBV5-1 and TRBJ2-3, with TRBD1 as a possible D gene (6 bases). This CDR3 spans 15 amino acids. CDR1 is SGHRS, CDR2 YFSETQ, per germline. V lost 0 bases to trimming and J lost 4 bases, with 12 bases between them. CDR3 nucleotides: TGCGCCAGCAGCTTGGTTCCAGGGGCAGCAGATACGCAGTATTTT. It specifies CASSLVPGAADTQYF.

This clonotype was seen a handful of times. The chain combines TRBV5-1 with TRBJ2-1; TRBD2 matches 11 bases. J gave up 8 bases and V 3 bases, and 10 bases lay outside the gene matches. Germline V gives CDR1 SGHRS, CDR2 YFSETQ. CDR3 length: 16 residues. In DNA, the CDR3 is TGCGCCAGCAGCTCAAATATAGCGGGAGGGACCGATGAGCAGTTCTTC. Residues: CASSSNIAGGTDEQFF.

This clonotype came up a few times. The chain uses TRBV6-1 and TRBJ1-5; a weak D match, TRBD1 (5 bases). CDR3 length: 15 residues. V was cut by 8 bases and J by 4 bases, with 18 bases left in between. CDR1 is MNHNS and CDR2 is SASEGT in the germline V gene. CDR3 residues: CASSDTGARNQPQHF. In DNA form, the CDR3 reads TGTGCCAGCTCTGACACAGGCGCGAGGAATCAGCCCCAGCATTTT.

About this clonotype itself: One junction end disagrees with the germline gene, perhaps due to a read error. V usage is TRBV7-3 and J usage is TRBJ2-5; 9 bases are shared with TRBD2. There are 17 residues in the CDR3. The V gene's germline CDR1 is SGHTA and CDR2 FQGTGA. The CDR3 region has the DNA TGCGCCAGCAGCCAAGATCCCCTAGCGGGGTTTCAAGAGACCCAGTACTTC. This codes for CASSQDPLAGFQETQYF. The complete variable domain, with remaining parts taken from reference TRBV7-3 and TRBJ2-5, reads GAGVSQTPSNKVTEKGKYVELRCDPISGHTALYWYRQSLGQGPEFLIYFQGTGAADDSGLPNDRFFAVRPEGSVSTLKIQRTERGDSAVYLCASSQDPLAGFQETQYFGPGTRLLVL.

The chain combines TRBV20-1 with TRBJ2-5; no clear D. Germline CDR1 reads DFQATT; CDR2 reads SNEGSKA (reference sequence). Trimming pared 3 bases from V and 0 bases from J, leaving 5 bases between. The CDR3 covers 12 residues. CDR3 protein: CSASPDQETQYF. CDR3 sequence (DNA): TGCAGTGCTAGTCCGGACCAAGAGACCCAGTACTTC.

This clonotype was detected a few times. The V and J genes are TRBV28 and TRBJ2-3; 7 positions match TRBD2. The V segment lost 1 base and the J segment 1 base; nucleotides outside the gene matches: 5. CDR3 size: 16 residues. The V gene's germline CDR1 is MDHEN and CDR2 SYDVKM. The CDR3 nucleotides read TGTGCCAGCAGTTTATTCGGCGGGAGTGGCACAGATACGCAGTATTTT. Protein product: CASSLFGGSGTDTQYF.

The V and J genes are TRBV19 and TRBJ2-7, with TRBD2 identical over 7 bases. With V trimmed by 3 bases and J by 0 bases, 8 bases remained unmatched. The CDR3 covers 16 residues. Germline loops: CDR1 LNHDA, CDR2 SQIVND (reference sequence). The CDR3 nucleotides are TGTGCCAGTAGTATCATAGGGCTAGCGGACTCCTACGAGCAGTACTTC. Translated, it gives CASSIIGLADSYEQYF.

The V gene is TRBV9, the J gene TRBJ1-2, with D possibly being TRBD1 (5 bases). CDR1 is SGDLS, CDR2 YYNGEE, per germline. V lost 0 bases and J 0 bases, leaving 9 bases between the germline ends. This CDR3 spans 15 amino acids. The CDR3 DNA reads TGTGCCAGCAGCGTAGCTCGGGGCCCTAACTATGGCTACACCTTC. Translated: CASSVARGPNYGYTF.

The chain links TRBV24-1 to TRBJ2-7, with unresolved D. The V gene lost 3 bases and the J gene lost 0 bases, with 5 bases spanning the gap. Germline V gives CDR1 KGHDR, CDR2 SFDVKD. This CDR3 region has 13 residues. The CDR3 is CATSDPNSYEQYF. The CDR3 nucleotides read TGTGCCACCAGTGATCCCAACTCCTACGAGCAGTACTTC.

This chain uses TRBV6-1 with TRBJ1-6; D ambiguous. This CDR3 comprises 13 residues. Between the trimmed V and J ends, which lost 2 bases and 9 bases, there was a span of 8 bases. Per germline, CDR1 MNHNS and CDR2 SASEGT. The CDR3 is CASSESDGSPLHF. The DNA for the CDR3 is TGTGCCAGCAGTGAATCAGACGGTTCACCCCTCCACTTT.

The chain employs TRBV6-1 and TRBJ2-7; 13 nucleotides align to TRBD2. The V segment lost 5 bases and the J segment 1 base; nucleotides outside the gene matches: 11. There are 18 residues in the CDR3. CDR1 and CDR2 from the germline V gene are MNHNS and SASEGT. The chain's CDR3 is CASSPGTSGALGSYEQYF. In DNA form, the CDR3 reads TGTGCCAGCAGTCCCGGGACTAGCGGGGCCCTTGGGTCCTACGAGCAGTACTTC.

V gene TRBV29-1 combines with J gene TRBJ2-5; tentative D call: TRBD2 (5 bases). Germline CDR1 reads SQVTM; CDR2 reads ANQGSEA. The CDR3 has 14 amino acids. Trimming stripped 7 bases from V and 1 base from J, with 16 bases between. In DNA form, the CDR3 reads TGCAGCGCCTCAGCGGTGGCTAGCCAAGAGACCCAGTACTTC. It codes for CSASAVASQETQYF.

The chain carries TRBV6-1 and TRBJ2-1, with unresolved D. Germline assignment: CDR1 MNHNS and CDR2 SASEGT. Trimming shortened V by 10 bases and J by 7 bases, and 11 bases separated the two germline ends. This CDR3 comprises 11 residues. In DNA form, the CDR3 reads TGTGCCACGGCCCCTCGTAATGAGCAGTTCTTC. Protein product: CATAPRNEQFF.

The table lists this clonotype with a few counts. The rearrangement uses TRBV6-5 and TRBJ2-1; 7 positions match TRBD1. The CDR3 is 12 amino acids. Germline assignment: CDR1 MNHEY and CDR2 SVGAGI. Germline trimming cut 2 bases from V and 8 bases from J; bases unmatched to any gene: 0. The CDR3 reads CASSYGTDEQFF. The CDR3 DNA reads as TGTGCCAGCAGTTACGGGACAGATGAGCAGTTCTTC.

This clonotype was counted a few times. This rearrangement joins TRBV6-1 to TRBJ2-5, with D possibly being TRBD2 (5 bases). The CDR3 has 14 amino acids. V shed 4 bases and J shed 2 bases, with 11 bases lying between them. Germline assignment: CDR1 MNHNS and CDR2 SASEGT. The CDR3 spells CASSAGLLQETQYF. DNA of the CDR3: TGTGCCAGCAGTGCCGGACTTTTACAAGAGACCCAGTACTTC.

This clonotype has a count of ten or more. The J gene is TRBJ1-1, the V gene TRBV12-3 or TRBV12-4; D remains unclear. With 6 bases removed from V and 4 bases from J, the gap between germline ends came to 9 bases. The CDR3 is 12 residues long. The chain's CDR3 is CASRTFGTEAFF. For the CDR3, the DNA is TGTGCCAGCAGGACTTTCGGCACTGAAGCTTTCTTT.

The gene calls are TRBV6-2 or TRBV6-3 and TRBJ2-3, with TRBD2 matching over 8 bases. This CDR3 comprises 16 residues. Germline V gene sequence: CDR1 MNHEY, CDR2 SVGEGT. Losses at the gene ends were 2 bases for V and 4 bases for J; bases not matched to a gene: 8. As DNA, the CDR3 is TGTGCCAGCAGTTACCTCGGGACTAGTACCCCAGATACGCAGTATTTT. Encoded protein: CASSYLGTSTPDTQYF.

The CDR3 DNA sequence: TGCAGCGTTGCGGTAAGGGGGCGACGGAACACTGAAGCTTTCTTT. Residues: CSVAVRGRRNTEAFF. V and J are TRBV29-1 and TRBJ1-1, with 7 bases aligning to TRBD1. Germline-derived CDR1 and CDR2 are SQVTM and ANQGSEA. This CDR3 comprises 15 residues. With V trimmed by 4 bases and J by 1 base, 9 bases remained unmatched.

The table lists this clonotype with a few counts. The V gene is TRBV20-1, the J gene TRBJ2-3, with a possible D match to TRBD2 (5 bases). Germline V gene sequence: CDR1 DFQATT, CDR2 SNEGSKA (reference sequence). The V end was cut by 4 bases, the J end by 4 bases, with 9 bases between. The CDR3 is made up of 12 amino acids. Here the CDR3 reads CSATVGADTQYF. CDR3 sequence (DNA): TGCAGTGCTACAGTGGGAGCAGATACGCAGTATTTT.